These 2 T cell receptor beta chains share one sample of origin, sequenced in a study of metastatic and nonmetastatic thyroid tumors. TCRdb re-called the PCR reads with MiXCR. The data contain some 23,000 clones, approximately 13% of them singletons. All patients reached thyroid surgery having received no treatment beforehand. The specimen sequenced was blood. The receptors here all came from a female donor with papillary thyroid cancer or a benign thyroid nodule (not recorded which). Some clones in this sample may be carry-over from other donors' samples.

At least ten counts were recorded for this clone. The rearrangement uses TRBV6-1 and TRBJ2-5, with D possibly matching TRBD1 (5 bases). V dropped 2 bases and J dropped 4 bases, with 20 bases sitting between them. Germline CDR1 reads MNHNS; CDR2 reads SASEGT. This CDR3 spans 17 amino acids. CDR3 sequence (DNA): TGTGCCAGCAGTGAACGCTTTCCACAGGTCATGGCAGAGACCCAGTACTTC. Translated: CASSERFPQVMAETQYF.

CDR3 protein: CASSSTSGSGSYNEQFF. DNA of the CDR3: TGTGCCAGCAGCTCGACTAGCGGGAGCGGGTCCTACAATGAGCAGTTCTTC. The rearrangement joins TRBV5-6 to TRBJ2-1; 12 nucleotides agree with TRBD2. From germline, CDR1 is SGHDT and CDR2 YYEEEE. V gave up 3 bases and J gave up 1 base; unmatched junction bases: 5. This CDR3 has 17 residues.